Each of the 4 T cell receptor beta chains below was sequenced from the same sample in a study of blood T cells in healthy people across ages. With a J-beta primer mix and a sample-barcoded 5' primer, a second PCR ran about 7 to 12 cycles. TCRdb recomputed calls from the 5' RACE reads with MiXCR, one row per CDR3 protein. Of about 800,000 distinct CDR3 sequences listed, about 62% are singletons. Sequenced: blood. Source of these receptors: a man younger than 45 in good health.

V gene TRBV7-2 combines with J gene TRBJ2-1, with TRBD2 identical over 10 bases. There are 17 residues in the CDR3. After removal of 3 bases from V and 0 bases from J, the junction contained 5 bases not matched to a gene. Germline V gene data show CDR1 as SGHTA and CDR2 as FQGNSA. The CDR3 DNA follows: TGTGCCAGCAGCTTCCCCACTAGCGGGAACTCCTACAATGAGCAGTTCTTC. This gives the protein CASSFPTSGNSYNEQFF.

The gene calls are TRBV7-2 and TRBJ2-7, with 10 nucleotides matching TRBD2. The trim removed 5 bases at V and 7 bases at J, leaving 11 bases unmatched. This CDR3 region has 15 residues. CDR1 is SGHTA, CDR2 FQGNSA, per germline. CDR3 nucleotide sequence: TGTGCCAGCAGCGCTACTAGCGGGAAGGGCTATGAGCAGTACTTC. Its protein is CASSATSGKGYEQYF.

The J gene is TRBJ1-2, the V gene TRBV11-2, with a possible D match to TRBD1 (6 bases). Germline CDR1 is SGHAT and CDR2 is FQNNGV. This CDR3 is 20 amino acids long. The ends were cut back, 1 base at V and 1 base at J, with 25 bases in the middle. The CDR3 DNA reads TGTGCCAGCAGCTTAGGTTTTACGGGGGCTGCACGGCCAATTAACTATGGCTACACCTTC. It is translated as CASSLGFTGAARPINYGYTF.

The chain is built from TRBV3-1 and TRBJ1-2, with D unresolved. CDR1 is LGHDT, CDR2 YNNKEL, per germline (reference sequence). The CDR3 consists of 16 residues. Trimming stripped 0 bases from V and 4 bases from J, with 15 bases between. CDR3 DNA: TGTGCCAGCAGCCAAGACCGCAATTTGGTGGGCTATGGCTACACCTTC. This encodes CASSQDRNLVGYGYTF.